This T cell receptor (beta chain) derives from a study of CD8+ T cells in alopecia areata. General observations from the study: The study found TCR sharing across patients less clear than in mice, possibly for HLA reasons.

With respect to this clone: What it binds is not known.

Following extraction, RNA underwent reverse transcription to cDNA, which served as the sequencing template. TCRdb's table, derived via immunoSEQ multiplex PCR, lists solely in-frame clones and lacks some. This table holds fewer than 70,000 clones, around 47% found once. Losses at the gene ends were 5 bases for V and 3 bases for J; bases not matched to a gene: 11. The germline V gene encodes CDR1 SNHLY and CDR2 FYNNEI. The CDR3 covers 16 residues. Peripheral blood, together with lesional scalp punch biopsies, was collected from alopecia areata patients. This chain joins TRBV2 and TRBJ2-5; 8 positions agree with TRBD2. Sequenced input: NKG2D-low CD8+ T cells sorted from blood. This clonotype originated in a human donor with alopecia areata. The chain's CDR3 is CASSKTLAAGEETQYF. The CDR3 DNA reads TGTGCCAGCAGTAAGACACTAGCGGCAGGTGAAGAGACCCAGTACTTC.